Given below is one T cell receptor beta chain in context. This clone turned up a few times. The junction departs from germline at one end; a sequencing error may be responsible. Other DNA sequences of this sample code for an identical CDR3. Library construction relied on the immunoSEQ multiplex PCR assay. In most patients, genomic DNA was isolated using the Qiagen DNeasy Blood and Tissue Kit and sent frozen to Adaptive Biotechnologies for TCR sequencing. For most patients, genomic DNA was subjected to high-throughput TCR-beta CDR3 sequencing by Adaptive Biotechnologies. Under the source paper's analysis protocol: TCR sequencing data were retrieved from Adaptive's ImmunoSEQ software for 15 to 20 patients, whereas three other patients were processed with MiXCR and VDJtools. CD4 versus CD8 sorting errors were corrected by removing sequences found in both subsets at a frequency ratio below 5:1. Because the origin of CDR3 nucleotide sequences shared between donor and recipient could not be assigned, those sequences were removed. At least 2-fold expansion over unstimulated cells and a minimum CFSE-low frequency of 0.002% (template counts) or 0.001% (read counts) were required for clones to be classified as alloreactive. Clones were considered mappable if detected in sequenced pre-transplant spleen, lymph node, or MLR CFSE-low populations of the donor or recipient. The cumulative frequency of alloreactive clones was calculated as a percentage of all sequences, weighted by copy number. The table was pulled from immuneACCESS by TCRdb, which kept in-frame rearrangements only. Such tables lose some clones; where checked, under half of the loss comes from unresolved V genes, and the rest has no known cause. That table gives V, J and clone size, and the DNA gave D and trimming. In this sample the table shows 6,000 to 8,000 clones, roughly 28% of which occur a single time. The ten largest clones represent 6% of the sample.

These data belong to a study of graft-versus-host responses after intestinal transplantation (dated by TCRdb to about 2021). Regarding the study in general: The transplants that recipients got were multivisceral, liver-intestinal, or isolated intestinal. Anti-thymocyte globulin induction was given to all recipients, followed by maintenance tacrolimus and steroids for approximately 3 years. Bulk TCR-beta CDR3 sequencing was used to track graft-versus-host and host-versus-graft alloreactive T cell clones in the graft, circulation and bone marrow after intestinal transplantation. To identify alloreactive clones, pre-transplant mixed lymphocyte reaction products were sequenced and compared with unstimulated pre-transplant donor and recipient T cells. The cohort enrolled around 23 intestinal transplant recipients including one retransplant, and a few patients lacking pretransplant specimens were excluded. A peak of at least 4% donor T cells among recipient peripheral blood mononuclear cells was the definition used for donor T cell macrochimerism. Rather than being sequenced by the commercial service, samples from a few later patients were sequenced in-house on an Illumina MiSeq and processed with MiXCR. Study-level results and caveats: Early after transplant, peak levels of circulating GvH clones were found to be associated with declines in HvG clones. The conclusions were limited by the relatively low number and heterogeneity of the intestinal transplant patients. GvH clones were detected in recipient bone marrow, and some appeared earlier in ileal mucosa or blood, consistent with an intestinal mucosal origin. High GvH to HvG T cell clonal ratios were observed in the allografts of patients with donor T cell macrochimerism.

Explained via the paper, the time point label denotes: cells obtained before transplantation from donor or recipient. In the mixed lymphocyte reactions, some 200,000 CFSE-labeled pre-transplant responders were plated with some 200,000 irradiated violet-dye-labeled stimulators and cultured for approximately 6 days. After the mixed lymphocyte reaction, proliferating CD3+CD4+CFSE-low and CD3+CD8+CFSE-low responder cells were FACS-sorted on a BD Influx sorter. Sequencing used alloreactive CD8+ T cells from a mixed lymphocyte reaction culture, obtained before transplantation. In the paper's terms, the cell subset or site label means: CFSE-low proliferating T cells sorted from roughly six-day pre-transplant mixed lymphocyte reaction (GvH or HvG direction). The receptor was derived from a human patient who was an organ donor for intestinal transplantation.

In nucleotides, the sequence is TGCGCCAGCGGTACTAGCGGGGGGGGCACAGATACGCAGTATTTT. This encodes CASGTSGGGTDTQYF. The chain is assembled from TRBV7-3 and TRBJ2-3; TRBD2 lines up with 13 middle nucleotides. The CDR3, from cysteine to phenylalanine, totals 15 residues. Only the CDR3 part of the read is kept: 45 bases, read in frame from the first base. The germline V gene specifies SGHTA as CDR1 and FQGTGA as CDR2.